This T cell receptor (beta chain) was sequenced for a study of CD8 T cells in ankylosing spondylitis. Regarding the study as a whole: The authors found the disease-linked clones to be CD8+ and relatively rare in peripheral blood. Certain motif variants had earlier been reported in reactive arthritis synovial fluid and blood. A TCR beta motif of several highly homologous variants seemed to mark ankylosing spondylitis blood. Reports say disease-linked clones showed up significantly more in matched ankylosing spondylitis synovial fluid.

TCRdb re-called the 5' RACE reads with MiXCR, one entry per CDR3 protein. The sample lists 750,000 to 850,000 distinct CDR3 sequences, about 11% occurring once. This clonotype occurred a few times. Its antigen is not identified. Looked up from germline, CDR1 is LGHDT and CDR2 is YNNKEL (reference sequence). The V end was cut by 0 bases, the J end by 4 bases, with 12 bases between. The CDR3 is 16 amino acids. The TCR originated in a male donor with ankylosing spondylitis. The V call is TRBV3-1, the J call TRBJ2-2; tentatively, D is TRBD2 (5 bases). Sequencing used blood, either unsorted or a sorted T cell fraction (not recorded which). This CDR3 is CASSQDRRRLTGELFF. In nucleotides, the CDR3 is TGTGCCAGCAGCCAAGATAGGAGGAGGCTCACCGGGGAGCTGTTTTTT.